One and the same sample provided the 6 T cell receptor beta chains below, sequenced in a study of CD8 T cells in ankylosing spondylitis. Study findings and constraints: A motif of seven or eight highly homologous TCR beta variants was seen as apparently characteristic of ankylosing spondylitis blood.

Their antigen targets remain unknown. TCRdb redid the calling of the 5' RACE reads with MiXCR, one entry per CDR3 protein. Among fewer than 550,000 distinct CDR3 sequences, approximately 5% were seen once, and the ten largest hold under 4.5%. The sequenced material came from blood, either unsorted or a sorted T cell fraction (not recorded which). Receptors originate from a male donor with ankylosing spondylitis.

This clonotype has a count of ten or more. This chain uses TRBV4-2 with TRBJ1-4; D perhaps matches TRBD1 (6 bases). The CDR3 covers 15 residues. V lost 0 bases and J lost 11, with 16 bases in between. The germline V gene has CDR1 LGHNA and CDR2 YNFKEQ. The CDR3 DNA reads TGTGCCAGCAGCCAAGATAGACAGGACCTCAATAAACTGTTTTTT. Protein: CASSQDRQDLNKLFF.

In its sample, this clonotype was seen many times. The chain joins TRBV4-3 to TRBJ2-3; perhaps TRBD1 as D (5 bases). V was trimmed by 0 bases and J by 2 bases, leaving 12 bases between them. The CDR3 runs to 16 residues. The germline gives CDR1 LGHNA, CDR2 YSLEER. Here the CDR3 reads CASSQEGGHTTDTQYF. The CDR3 DNA reads as TGCGCCAGCAGCCAAGAAGGTGGACACACCACAGATACGCAGTATTTT.

This clonotype was observed many times. The gene calls are TRBV4-3 and TRBJ2-1; TRBD1 agrees at 8 bases. This CDR3 contains 14 residues. V was pared by 4 bases and J by 8 bases, with 7 bases of the junction left unmatched. In germline, CDR1 is LGHNA, CDR2 YSLEER. The CDR3 reads CASSLIDRGYEQFF. CDR3 DNA: TGCGCCAGCAGCCTAATAGACAGGGGCTATGAGCAGTTCTTC.

This clonotype turned up a few times. The J gene is TRBJ2-1, the V gene TRBV5-1, with D perhaps matching TRBD2 (6 bases). There are 15 residues in the CDR3. CDR1 and CDR2 (germline): SGHRS, YFSETQ. Trimming removed 0 bases at V and 6 bases at J, with 13 bases between. CDR3 sequence: CASSLGAGWGNEQFF. The CDR3 DNA reads as TGCGCCAGCAGCTTGGGCGCGGGATGGGGCAATGAGCAGTTCTTC.

This clonotype was seen repeatedly, ten times or more. The chain links TRBV7-6 to TRBJ1-4; 9 nucleotides agree with TRBD1. Germline V gene data show CDR1 as SGHVS and CDR2 as FNYEAQ. V lost 1 base and J lost 7; bases outside the gene matches: 1. This CDR3 contains 14 residues. CDR3 nucleotide sequence: TGTGCCAGCAGCTTAGTGACAGGGGGTGAAAAACTGTTTTTT. Its protein product is CASSLVTGGEKLFF.

Only a few counts were recorded for this clonotype. A much bigger clone sits one base away, suggesting this may be a read error. V usage is TRBV12-3 or TRBV12-4 and J usage is TRBJ2-3; possibly TRBD1 or TRBD2 for D (7 bases each). The CDR3 is 18 residues long. CDR3 bases: TGTGCCCGCAACAGGGAGGGGAGCAGGGGGTTCCTAACAGGTACGCAGTATTTT. Its protein product is CARNREGSRGFLTGTQYF.